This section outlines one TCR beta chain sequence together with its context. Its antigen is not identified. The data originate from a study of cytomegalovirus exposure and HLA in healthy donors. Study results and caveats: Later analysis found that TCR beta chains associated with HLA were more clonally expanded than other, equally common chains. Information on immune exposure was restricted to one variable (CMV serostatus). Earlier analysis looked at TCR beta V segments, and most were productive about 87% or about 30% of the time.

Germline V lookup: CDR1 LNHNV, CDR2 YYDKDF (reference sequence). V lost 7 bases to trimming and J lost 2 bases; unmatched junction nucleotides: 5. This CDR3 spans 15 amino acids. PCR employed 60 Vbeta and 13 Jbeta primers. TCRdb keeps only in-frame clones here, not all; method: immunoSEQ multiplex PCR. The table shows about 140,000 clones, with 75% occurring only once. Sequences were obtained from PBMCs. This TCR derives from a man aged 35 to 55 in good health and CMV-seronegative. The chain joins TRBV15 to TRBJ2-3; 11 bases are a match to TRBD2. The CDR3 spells CATILAGAPTDTQYF. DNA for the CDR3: TGTGCCACCATACTAGCGGGGGCCCCCACAGATACGCAGTATTTT.